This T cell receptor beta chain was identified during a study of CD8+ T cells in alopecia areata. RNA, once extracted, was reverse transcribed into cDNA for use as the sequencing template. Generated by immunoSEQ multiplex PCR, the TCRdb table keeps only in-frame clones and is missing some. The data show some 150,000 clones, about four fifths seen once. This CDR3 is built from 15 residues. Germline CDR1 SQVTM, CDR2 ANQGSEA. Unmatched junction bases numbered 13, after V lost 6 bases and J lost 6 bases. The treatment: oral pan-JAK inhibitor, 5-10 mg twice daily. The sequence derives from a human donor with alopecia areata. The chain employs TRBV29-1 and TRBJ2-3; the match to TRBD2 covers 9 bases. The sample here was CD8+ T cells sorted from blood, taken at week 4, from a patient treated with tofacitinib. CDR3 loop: CSVNGLARSRDTQYF. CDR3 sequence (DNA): TGCAGCGTCAACGGACTAGCGCGGTCGAGGGATACGCAGTATTTT.